Listed below are T cell receptor beta chains from one sample, sequenced in a study of blood T cell repertoires in COVID-19. Repertoires were generated with immunoSEQ multiplex PCR, while TCRdb's copy carries only in-frame clones and drops some. Here the sample spans 150,000 to 200,000 clones, under 85% being singletons. Sequenced sample: peripheral blood. The source of these receptors is a man aged 55-75 years who had recovered from COVID-19. Both conserved end residues are part of each CDR3.

cdr3_aa j_call v_call
CASSSRQGSYEQYF TRBJ2-7 TRBV13
CASSQEGQGARDTQYF TRBJ2-3 TRBV4-1
CASSLWEVGEHF TRBJ1-1 TRBV12-3/TRBV12-4
CASSPGHKGDTQYF TRBJ2-3 TRBV5-8
CASSPRQERGETQYF TRBJ2-5 TRBV18
CASRGASNQPQHF TRBJ1-5 TRBV28
CASSLNRLAGDNEQFF TRBJ2-1 TRBV7-9
CASSLARASTDTQYF TRBJ2-3 TRBV11-1
CASSYGQGTSGANVLTF TRBJ2-6 TRBV7-9
CASSSTGGRETQYF TRBJ2-5 TRBV7-3
CASSYGTGGYNEQFF TRBJ2-1 TRBV5-4